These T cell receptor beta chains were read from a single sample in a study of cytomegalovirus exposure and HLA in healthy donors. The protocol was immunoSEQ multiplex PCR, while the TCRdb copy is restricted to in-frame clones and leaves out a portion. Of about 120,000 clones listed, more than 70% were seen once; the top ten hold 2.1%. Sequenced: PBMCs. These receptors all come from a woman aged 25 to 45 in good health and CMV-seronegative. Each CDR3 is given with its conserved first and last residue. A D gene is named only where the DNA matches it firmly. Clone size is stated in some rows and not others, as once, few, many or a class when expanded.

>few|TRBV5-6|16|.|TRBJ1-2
TGTGCCAGCAGCCTACCGGGGCAGGGGTTTTCCTATGGCTACACCTTC
CASSLPGQGFSYGYTF
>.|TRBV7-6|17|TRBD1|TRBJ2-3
TGTGCCAGCAGCTTAGAGACGGGACAGCCTGGTGGAGATACGCAGTATTTT
CASSLETGQPGGDTQYF
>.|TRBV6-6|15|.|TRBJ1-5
TGTGCCAGCAGTTACGGGGGGGCAGGAAATCAGCCCCAGCATTTT
CASSYGGAGNQPQHF
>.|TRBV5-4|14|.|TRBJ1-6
TGTGCCAGCAGCACCGCGGTGACCAATTCACCCCTCCACTTT
CASSTAVTNSPLHF
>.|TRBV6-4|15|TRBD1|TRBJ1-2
TGTGCCAGCAGCCCACACAGGGGATATCCTGGTGGCTACACCTTC
CASSPHRGYPGGYTF
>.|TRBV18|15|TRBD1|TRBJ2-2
TGTGCCAGCTCACCGACAGGGGCCTACACCGGGGAGCTGTTTTTT
CASSPTGAYTGELFF
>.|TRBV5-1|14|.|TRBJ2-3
TGCGCCAGCAAGGTAGGCGGCGGAGCAGATACGCAGTATTTT
CASKVGGGADTQYF
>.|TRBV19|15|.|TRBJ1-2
TGTGCCAGTAGTATAGTGGGGGCCGAGGGCGGCGGCTACACCTTC
CASSIVGAEGGGYTF
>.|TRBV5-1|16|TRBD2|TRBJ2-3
TGCGCCAGCAGCCTCGGACTAGCGGGGGGGACAGATACGCAGTATTTT
CASSLGLAGGTDTQYF
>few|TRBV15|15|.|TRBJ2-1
TGTGCCACCAGCAGAGAGGGGCTCTCCTACAATGAGCAGTTCTTC
CATSREGLSYNEQFF
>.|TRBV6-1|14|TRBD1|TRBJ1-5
TGTGCCAGCAGTACGGGGACAGACAATCAGCCCCAGCATTTT
CASSTGTDNQPQHF
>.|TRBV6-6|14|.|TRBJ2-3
TGTGCCAGCAGTCCCGGGGGAAGCACAGATACGCAGTATTTT
CASSPGGSTDTQYF
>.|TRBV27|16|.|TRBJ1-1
TGTGCCAGCAGTTTATACCGCTTGTCCGGGGGGGAGGCAGCTTTCTTT
CASSLYRLSGGEAAFF
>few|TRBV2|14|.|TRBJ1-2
TGTGCCAGCACCCTACAAACGAGAGGCTATGGCTACACCTTC
CASTLQTRGYGYTF
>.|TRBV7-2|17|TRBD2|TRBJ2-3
TGTGCCAGCAGCTTAGGGAGGCCGGGGGAGGGGAGAGATACGCAGTATTTT
CASSLGRPGEGRDTQYF
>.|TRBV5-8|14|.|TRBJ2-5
TGTGCCAGCAGCTCAACGGCCGCGGGAGAGACCCAGTACTTC
CASSSTAAGETQYF
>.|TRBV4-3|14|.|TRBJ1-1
TGCGCCAGCAGCCAAGAGGGAGGGCTCACTGAAGCTTTCTTT
CASSQEGGLTEAFF
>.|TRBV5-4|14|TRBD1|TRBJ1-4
TGTGCCAGCAGTAAGTCCAGGGGGGACGAAAAACTGTTTTTT
CASSKSRGDEKLFF
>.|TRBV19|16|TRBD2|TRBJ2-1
TGTGCCAGTAGTCCAAGGACTAGCGGGGGGTACAATGAGCAGTTCTTC
CASSPRTSGGYNEQFF
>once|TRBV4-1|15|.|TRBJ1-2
TGCGCCAGCAGCCAAGATGACAGCTCTACCTGGGGCTACACCTTC
CASSQDDSSTWGYTF
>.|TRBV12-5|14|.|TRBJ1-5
TGTGCTAGTGGCCCCGGCAGGGCCGGTCAGCCCCAGCATTTT
CASGPGRAGQPQHF
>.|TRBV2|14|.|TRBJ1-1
TGTGCCAGCAGTGAAGGGGTGACAGGCGAAGAAGCTTTCTTT
CASSEGVTGEEAFF
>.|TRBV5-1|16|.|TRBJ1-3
TGCGCCAGCAGCTTGGCCTGGCAGGGAAGTGGAAACACCATATATTTT
CASSLAWQGSGNTIYF
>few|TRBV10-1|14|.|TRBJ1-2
TGCGCCAGCAGTGAGTCGTCGGTCCCCTATGGCTACACCTTC
CASSESSVPYGYTF
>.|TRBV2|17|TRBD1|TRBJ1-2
TGTGCCGGAGCGATGGAGCGGGACAGGGCAACTAACTATGGCTACACCTTC
CAGAMERDRATNYGYTF
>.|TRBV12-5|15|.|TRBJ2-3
TGTGCTAGTGGTTTGTCATCTAGCATAACAGATACGCAGTATTTT
CASGLSSSITDTQYF
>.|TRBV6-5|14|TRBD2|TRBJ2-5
TGTGCCAGCACCCTACTAGCGGGGGCGGAGACCCAGTACTTC
CASTLLAGAETQYF
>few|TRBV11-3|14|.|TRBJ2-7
TGTGCCAGCAGCCCCAGTCGACTAGCCTACGAGCAGTACTTC
CASSPSRLAYEQYF
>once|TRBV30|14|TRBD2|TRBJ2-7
TGTGCCTGGACGGCGGGGGGGCCTTCCTACGAGCAGTACTTC
CAWTAGGPSYEQYF
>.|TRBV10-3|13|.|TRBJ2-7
TGTGCCATCAGTGAGGGTACAGGGTTCGAGCAGTACTTC
CAISEGTGFEQYF
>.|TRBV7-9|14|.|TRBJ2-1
TGTGCCAGCAGCTCTGGACGGACTTTCAATGAGCAGTTCTTC
CASSSGRTFNEQFF
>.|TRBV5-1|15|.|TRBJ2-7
TGCGCCAGCAGCTTGAACGCAGGTACCAACTACGAGCAGTACTTC
CASSLNAGTNYEQYF
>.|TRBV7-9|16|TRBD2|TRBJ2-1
TGTGCCAGCAGCTTAGTGGGGACTAGCGGGGCCAATGAGCAGTTCTTC
CASSLVGTSGANEQFF
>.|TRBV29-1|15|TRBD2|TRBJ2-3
TGCAGCGTTGGCACGACTAGCGGGGACACAGATACGCAGTATTTT
CSVGTTSGDTDTQYF
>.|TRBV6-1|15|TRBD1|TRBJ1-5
TGTGCCAGCAGTGAAGGGACAGGGGGAGGTCAGCCCCAGCATTTT
CASSEGTGGGQPQHF
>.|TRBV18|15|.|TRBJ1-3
TGTGCCAGCTCACCAACGGAGGGAGTTGGAAACACCATATATTTT
CASSPTEGVGNTIYF
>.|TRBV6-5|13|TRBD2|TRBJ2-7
TGTGCCAGCAACCGCGGGGGCTCCTACGAGCAGTACTTC
CASNRGGSYEQYF
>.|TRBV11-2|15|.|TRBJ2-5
TGTGCCAGCAGCACGACGGGGCGCGGGGGCGAGACCCAGTACTTC
CASSTTGRGGETQYF
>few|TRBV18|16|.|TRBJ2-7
TGTGCCAGCTCACCAAACAGGCCCCCGAGCTCCTACGAGCAGTACTTC
CASSPNRPPSSYEQYF
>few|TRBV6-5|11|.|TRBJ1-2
TGTGCCAGCACTGGGGCATATGGCTACACCTTC
CASTGAYGYTF
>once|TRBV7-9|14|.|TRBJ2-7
TGTGCCAGCAGCCGGCGGACTGCACTTTACGAGCAGTACTTC
CASSRRTALYEQYF
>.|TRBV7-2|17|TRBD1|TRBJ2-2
TGTGCCAGCAGCCTCCACCCGAGGGGGCAGAACACCGGGGAGCTGTTTTTT
CASSLHPRGQNTGELFF
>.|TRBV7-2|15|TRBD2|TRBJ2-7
TGTGCCAGCAGCTTGACTAGCGGGGGGTTTGGCGAGCAGTACTTC
CASSLTSGGFGEQYF
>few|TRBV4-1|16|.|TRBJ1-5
TGCGCCAGCAGCCATCCGGGCGGGGTGGCCAATCAGCCCCAGCATTTT
CASSHPGGVANQPQHF
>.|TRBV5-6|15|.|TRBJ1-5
TGTGCCAGCAGCTTGTCGACAGGTAGCAATCAGCCCCAGCATTTT
CASSLSTGSNQPQHF
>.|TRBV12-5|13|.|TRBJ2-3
TGTGCTAGTGGACAGGGCGGGACAGATACGCAGTATTTT
CASGQGGTDTQYF
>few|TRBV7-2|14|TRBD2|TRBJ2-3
TGTGCCAGCAGCTTAGGACTAGCGGGGGATACGCAGTATTTT
CASSLGLAGDTQYF
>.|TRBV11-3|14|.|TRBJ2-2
TGTGCCAGCAGCTTCGGACAGTACACCGGGGAGCTGTTTTTT
CASSFGQYTGELFF